This entry is about one T cell receptor (beta chain). Unique molecular identifiers were used to barcode this TCRbeta library. Using its own MiXCR run on the PCR reads, TCRdb lists one record per CDR3 protein. The sample records about 360,000 distinct CDR3 sequences, approximately 12% being singletons. This entry is derived from a study of T-cell reconstitution after alpha-beta-depleted transplantation in children. The sequenced sample was PBMCs, obtained from the stem cell graft. The origin of this receptor is a human donor who donated a stem cell graft to a child with Fanconi anemia.

Here the CDR3 reads CAISGRLENTGELFF. DNA for the CDR3: TGTGCCATCAGTGGGAGACTAGAGAACACCGGGGAGCTGTTTTTT. V is TRBV10-3 and J is TRBJ2-2; D is perhaps TRBD2 (6 bases). CDR3 length equals 15 residues. Germline V lookup: CDR1 ENHRY, CDR2 SYGVKD. With 4 bases removed from V and 1 base from J, the gap between germline ends came to 10 bases.